Here is one T cell receptor beta chain with its context. Its antigen is not identified. These data originate in a study of graft-versus-host responses after intestinal transplantation. Germline CDR1 reads SGHRS; CDR2 reads YFSETQ. CDR3 length equals 14 residues. V lost 4 bases and J lost 8, with 16 bases in between. Overall study findings and caveats: GvH clones were identified in recipient marrow, with some first appearing in ileum or blood. The study found high graft-versus-host to host-versus-graft clonal ratios in allografts of patients with graft-donor T cell macrochimerism.

TCRdb's table, derived via immunoSEQ multiplex PCR, lists solely in-frame clones and lacks some. The sample holds tens of thousands of clones, 93% seen once. This sequence originates from a human donor who was the organ donor for an intestinal transplant. The sample was unstimulated CD8+ T cells sorted from spleen or lymph node cells, taken before transplant. The chain recombines TRBV5-1 with TRBJ2-1, with no clear D. CDR3 DNA sequence: TGCGCCAGCAGCCCCCGCGGAACGGACCATGAGCAGTTCTTC. Protein sequence: CASSPRGTDHEQFF.